This T cell receptor beta chain was sequenced during a study of CD8+ T cells in alopecia areata. TCR sequencing used cDNA made by reverse transcription of extracted RNA. TCRdb's table, derived via immunoSEQ multiplex PCR, lists solely in-frame clones and lacks some. This sample has under 350,000 clones, with roughly 64% found just once. Documented treatment: oral pan-JAK inhibitor, 5-10 mg twice daily. The TCR originated in a human donor with alopecia areata. This sample comprised CD4+ T cells sorted from blood, obtained at week 24, from a patient treated with tofacitinib.

The CDR3, as DNA: TGTGCCTGGAGACAGGGGGCCGCTGAGAATGGGGAGCTGTTTTTT. Protein sequence: CAWRQGAAENGELFF. The chain is built from TRBV30 and TRBJ2-2, with 9 bases identical to TRBD1. CDR1 and CDR2 from the germline V gene are GTSNPN and SVGIG (reference sequence). V lost 3 bases to trimming and J lost 8 bases; unmatched junction nucleotides: 10. The CDR3 runs to 15 residues.